This TCR beta chain came from a study of quantifying T cell responses using KT2 cells. Study background: RNA was reverse transcribed with TCR alpha and beta constant-region primers.

KT2, a clone with a known TCR, was spiked into unfractionated PBMC. A range of KT2-to-PBMC ratios was made using fixed PBMC numbers. This clonotype was seen more than once but under ten times. Its antigen is as yet unknown. Study-wide points: KT2 sequence counts showed saturation when very many KT2 cells were spiked in. KT2 clone alpha and beta sequence counts scaled linearly with input KT2 cell number.

The cDNA 3' end received a ligated oligonucleotide with a UMI. First-round PCR used roughly 4 cycles and beta primers RC1.1 and RC1.2 covering TRBC1 and TRBC2. TCRdb used MiXCR to reprocess the UMI-ligation and nested PCR reads, holding one entry per CDR3 protein. The data contain 40,000 to 60,000 distinct CDR3 sequences, 11% of them singletons. Germline lookup yields CDR1 DFQATT and CDR2 SNEGSKA (reference sequence). CDR3 length equals 15 residues. Trimming cost V 4 bases and J 3 bases; bases outside gene matches: 8. V usage is TRBV20-1 and J usage is TRBJ2-3; 9 nucleotides line up with TRBD1. This sequence was found in a human donor. Source material: PBMCs spiked with cells of the T cell clone KT2. CDR3 in amino acids: CSANPGQGRTDTQYF. CDR3 nucleotides: TGCAGTGCTAACCCGGGACAGGGTAGGACAGATACGCAGTATTTT.